The present TCR beta chain was sequenced within a study of blood T cell repertoires in COVID-19. In the study overall: Researchers got acute and convalescent COVID-19 samples from the United States, Italy and Spain. In each case, the material was cDNA or gDNA derived from T cells, B-cell-depleted T cells, or PBMCs.

The germline gives CDR1 SGDLS, CDR2 YYNGEE. This CDR3 spans 16 amino acids. V was clipped by 0 bases and J by 4 bases; unmatched bases: 4. Sequencing was performed with immunoSEQ multiplex PCR; in TCRdb, only in-frame clones are kept and a portion is missing. This sample carries 55,000 or so clones, about four fifths of them seen once, and the ten largest clones take over 5.5%. This clonotype was obtained from a human donor in a cohort sampled during active or convalescent COVID-19. The rearrangement uses TRBV9 and TRBJ2-2; TRBD1 matches at 9 bases. Sequenced sample: peripheral blood. CDR3 sequence: CASSVGQGVSTGELFF. CDR3 in DNA: TGTGCCAGCAGCGTAGGACAGGGGGTGAGCACCGGGGAGCTGTTTTTT. Using reference TRBV9 and TRBJ2-2 for the parts outside the CDR3, the full variable domain is DSGVTQTPKHLITATGQRVTLRCSPRSGDLSVYWYQQSLDQGLQFLIQYYNGEERAKGNILERFSAQQFPDLHSELNLSSLELGDSALYFCASSVGQGVSTGELFFGEGSRLTVL.